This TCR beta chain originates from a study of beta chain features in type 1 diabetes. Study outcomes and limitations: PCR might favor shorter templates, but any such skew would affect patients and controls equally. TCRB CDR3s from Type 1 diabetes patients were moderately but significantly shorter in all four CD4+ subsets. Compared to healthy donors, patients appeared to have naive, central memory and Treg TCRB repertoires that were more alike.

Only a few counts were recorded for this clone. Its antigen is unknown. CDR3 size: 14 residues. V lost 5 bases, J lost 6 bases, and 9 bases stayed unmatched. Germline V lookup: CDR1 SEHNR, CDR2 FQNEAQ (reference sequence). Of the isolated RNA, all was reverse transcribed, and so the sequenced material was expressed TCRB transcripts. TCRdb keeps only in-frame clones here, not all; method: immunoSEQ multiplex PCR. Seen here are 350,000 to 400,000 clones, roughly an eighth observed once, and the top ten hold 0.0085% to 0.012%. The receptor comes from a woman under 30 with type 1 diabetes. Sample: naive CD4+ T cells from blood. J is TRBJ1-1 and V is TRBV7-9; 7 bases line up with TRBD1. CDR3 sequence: CASSLPTGYPEAFF. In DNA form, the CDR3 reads TGTGCCAGCAGCCTACCGACAGGGTACCCTGAAGCTTTCTTT.